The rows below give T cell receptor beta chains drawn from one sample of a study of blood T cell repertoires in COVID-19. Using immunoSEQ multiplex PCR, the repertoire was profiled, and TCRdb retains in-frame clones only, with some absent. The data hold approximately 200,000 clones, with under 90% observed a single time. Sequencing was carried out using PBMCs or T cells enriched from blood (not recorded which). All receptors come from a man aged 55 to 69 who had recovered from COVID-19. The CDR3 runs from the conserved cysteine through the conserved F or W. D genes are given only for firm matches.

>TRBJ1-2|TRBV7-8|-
CASSSSGYYGYTF
TGTGCCAGCAGTTCCTCAGGGTATTATGGCTACACCTTC
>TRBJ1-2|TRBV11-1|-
CASSDLRGTHYGYTF
TGTGCCAGCAGCGACCTTAGGGGGACACACTATGGCTACACCTTC
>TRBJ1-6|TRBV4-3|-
CASSSQSQWNSPLHF
TGCGCCAGCAGCTCGCAGTCCCAATGGAATTCACCCCTCCACTTT
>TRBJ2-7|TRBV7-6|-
CASSLAQQSSYEQYF
TGTGCCAGCAGCTTAGCGCAACAGAGCTCCTACGAGCAGTACTTC
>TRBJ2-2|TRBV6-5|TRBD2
CASRTPGGQAGELFF
TGTGCCAGCAGAACCCCGGGGGGGCAGGCCGGGGAGCTGTTTTTT
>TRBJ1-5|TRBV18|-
CASSPTPGAGQPQHF
TGTGCCAGCTCACCTACCCCCGGCGCGGGTCAGCCCCAGCATTTT
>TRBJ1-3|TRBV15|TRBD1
CATSRPGTGDGNTIYF
TGTGCCACCAGCAGGCCCGGGACAGGAGATGGAAACACCATATATTTT
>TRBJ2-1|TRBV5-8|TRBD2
CASSLEGLAENEQFF
TGTGCCAGCAGCTTGGAGGGACTAGCGGAAAATGAGCAGTTCTTC
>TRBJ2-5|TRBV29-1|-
CSVDPIGETQYF
TGCAGCGTTGACCCAATCGGGGAGACCCAGTACTTC
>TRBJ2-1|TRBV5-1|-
CASSYGGSSYNEQFF
TGCGCCAGCAGCTACGGGGGAAGCTCCTACAATGAGCAGTTCTTC
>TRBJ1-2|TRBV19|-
CASSARTAANYGYTF
TGTGCCAGTAGTGCAAGGACAGCAGCTAACTATGGCTACACCTTC
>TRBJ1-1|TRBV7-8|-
CASSLAIQAAFF
TGTGCCAGCAGCTTAGCGATCCAGGCAGCTTTCTTT
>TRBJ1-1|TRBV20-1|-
CSASGRGNTEAFF
TGCAGTGCTAGTGGCAGGGGGAACACTGAAGCTTTCTTT